The 25 T cell receptor beta chains reported below all come from one sample, sequenced in a study of blood T cell repertoires in COVID-19. TCRdb's copy holds only in-frame clones and misses some; the assay was immunoSEQ multiplex PCR. The table records about 130,000 clones, about 74% of them present only once. The sequenced sample consisted of peripheral blood. Receptors were obtained from a man aged 55-75 years with acute or convalescent COVID-19.

In this sample, this clone turned up once. The chain employs TRBV6-5 and TRBJ1-6; 9 nucleotides match TRBD1. This CDR3 has 15 residues. V was clipped by 7 bases and J by 4 bases; unmatched bases: 5. Germline CDR1 is MNHEY and CDR2 is SVGAGI. CDR3 region: CASNKQGAYNSPLHF. DNA of the CDR3: TGTGCCAGCAATAAACAGGGGGCATATAATTCACCCCTCCACTTT.

V gene TRBV7-3 combines with J gene TRBJ2-2; the D gene is possibly TRBD1 (6 bases). Trimming took 5 bases from V and 7 from J, leaving 20 bases between them. CDR1 is SGHTA, CDR2 FQGTGA, per germline. CDR3 length equals 16 residues. Here the CDR3 DNA reads TGTGCCAGCAGCGGGAAACAGGGCTCCCAAAGCGGGGAGCTGTTTTTT. Protein product: CASSGKQGSQSGELFF.

The CDR3 nucleotides are TGTGCCAGCAATAGGTACAGGACGACCCCTGAAGCTTTCTTT. Protein product: CASNRYRTTPEAFF. The V gene is TRBV27, the J gene TRBJ1-1; weak D call: TRBD1 (5 bases). Germline loops: CDR1 MNHEY, CDR2 SMNVEV (reference sequence). Between the trimmed V and J ends, which lost 7 bases and 6 bases, there was a span of 18 bases. This CDR3 is built from 14 residues.

This clone has at least ten counts. The chain recombines TRBV19 with TRBJ1-4; possibly TRBD1 for D (5 bases). The CDR3 is 12 amino acids. Deletions cut 3 bases from V and 9 bases from J, with 8 bases between. CDR1 is LNHDA and CDR2 is SQIVND in the germline V gene (reference sequence). The CDR3 sequence: CASSIGGKKLFF. In DNA form, the CDR3 reads TGTGCCAGTAGTATTGGGGGGAAAAAACTGTTTTTT. Complete variable domain (other parts from reference TRBV19 and TRBJ1-4): DGGITQSPKYLFRKEGQNVTLSCEQNLNHDAMYWYRQDPGQGLRLIYYSQIVNDFQKGDIAEGYSVSREKKESFPLTVTSAQKNPTAFYLCASSIGGKKLFFGSGTQLSVL.

The chain couples TRBV9 to TRBJ2-2; 10 bases line up with TRBD1. CDR1 and CDR2 (germline): SGDLS, YYNGEE. The CDR3 runs 15 residues. V shed 2 bases and J 3 bases; nucleotides not matched to a gene: 1. CDR3 loop: CASSVGTGDTGELFF. The DNA for the CDR3 is TGTGCCAGCAGCGTCGGGACAGGGGACACCGGGGAGCTGTTTTTT.

V and J are TRBV27 and TRBJ1-1; D gene unclear. Trimming took off 5 bases at V and 9 bases at J, with 16 bases between the two ends. The CDR3 is made up of 13 amino acids. Germline values: CDR1 MNHEY, CDR2 SMNVEV (reference sequence). For the CDR3, the DNA is TGTGCCAGCAGTCCCTATCCTCGGGAGAAAGCTTTCTTT. Protein: CASSPYPREKAFF.

This sequence joins TRBV5-6 and TRBJ2-1; a weak D match, TRBD2 (6 bases). V gave up 5 bases and J gave up 1 base, with 16 bases separating them. From germline, CDR1 is SGHDT and CDR2 YYEEEE. This CDR3 has 16 amino acids. The CDR3 DNA reads as TGTGCCAGCAGTGAGGAGGGGCGGCTTTCCTACAATGAGCAGTTCTTC. This codes for CASSEEGRLSYNEQFF.

This clone was observed a handful of times. The chain has TRBV7-9 and TRBJ1-2; 10 bases are shared with TRBD1. Per the germline V gene, CDR1 is SEHNR and CDR2 is FQNEAQ (reference sequence). The CDR3 is 15 residues long. The V segment lost 3 bases and the J segment 6 bases; nucleotides outside the gene matches: 7. The CDR3 DNA sequence: TGTGCCAGCAGCTTGTGGGACAGGGGTTCGAATGGCTACACCTTC. This codes for CASSLWDRGSNGYTF.

The V and J genes are TRBV5-6 and TRBJ2-6; 7 bases match TRBD1. Germline CDR1 SGHDT, CDR2 YYEEEE. The CDR3 totals 15 residues. V shed 5 bases and J 4 bases; nucleotides not matched to a gene: 6. CDR3 protein: CASRLQGRGANVLTF. CDR3 nucleotides: TGTGCCAGCAGATTACAGGGGCGAGGGGCCAACGTCCTGACTTTC. The full variable domain, rest sourced from reference TRBV5-6 and TRBJ2-6, is DAGVTQSPTHLIKTRGQQVTLRCSPKSGHDTVSWYQQALGQGPQFIFQYYEEEERQRGNFPDRFSGHQFPNYSSELNVNALLLGDSALYLCASRLQGRGANVLTFGAGSRLTVL.

V and J are TRBV30 and TRBJ1-5, with D possibly TRBD1 on 5 matching bases. The CDR3 totals 13 residues. V was cut by 2 bases and J by 7 bases, with 12 bases left in between. Germline assignment: CDR1 GTSNPN and CDR2 SVGIG (reference sequence). CDR3 in DNA: TGTGCCTGGAGTACAGGTATTATACAGCCCCAGCATTTT. It is translated as CAWSTGIIQPQHF.

The V gene is TRBV19, the J gene TRBJ1-4, with TRBD1 as a possible D gene (5 bases). The V gene's germline CDR1 is LNHDA and CDR2 SQIVND (reference sequence). Trimming removed 6 bases from V and 8 bases from J, with 13 bases in between. The CDR3 is made up of 13 amino acids. Here the CDR3 reads CASRIRGKEKLFF. The CDR3 DNA reads as TGTGCCAGTAGGATCCGGGGGAAGGAAAAACTGTTTTTT.

This clone showed up just a few times. This chain uses TRBV14 with TRBJ1-1, with a weak D call TRBD1 (5 bases). CDR3 length: 13 amino acids. CDR1 SGHDN and CDR2 FVKESK come from the germline V gene. The V end was cut by 8 bases, the J end by 0 bases, with 10 bases between. CDR3 bases: TGTGCCAGCCGGAGGGGCATGAACACTGAAGCTTTCTTT. Translating it yields CASRRGMNTEAFF.

The CDR3 sequence: CASSKHGTQGDEQFF. The CDR3 nucleotides are TGTGCCAGCAGCAAACACGGGACTCAAGGCGATGAGCAGTTCTTC. The J gene is TRBJ2-1, the V gene TRBV7-9; D possibly corresponds to TRBD2 (6 bases). Germline values: CDR1 SEHNR, CDR2 FQNEAQ (reference sequence). CDR3 length: 15 residues. Trimming shortened V by 5 bases and J by 8 bases, and 19 bases separated the two germline ends.

V and J are TRBV30 and TRBJ1-2; 9 bases are a match to TRBD1. The germline V gene encodes CDR1 GTSNPN and CDR2 SVGIG (reference sequence). J lost 1 base, V lost 5 bases, and 2 bases had no gene match. The CDR3 has 13 amino acids. The CDR3 protein is CAWGTGNNYGYTF. CDR3 nucleotides: TGTGCCTGGGGGACAGGGAATAACTATGGCTACACCTTC.

This clone was detected only a few times. V is TRBV2 and J is TRBJ2-1, with 8 bases aligning to TRBD2. V dropped 4 bases and J dropped 2; count of bases not matched to a gene: 4. There are 15 residues in the CDR3. Germline values: CDR1 SNHLY, CDR2 FYNNEI. The CDR3: CASSGREGPYNEQFF. The CDR3 nucleotides read TGTGCCAGCAGTGGACGGGAGGGCCCCTACAATGAGCAGTTCTTC.

The chain has TRBV3-1 (or the pseudogene TRBV3-2) and TRBJ2-7, with 11 bases matching TRBD2. V trimming: 1 base; J trimming: 0 bases; junction bases outside the gene matches: 8. The CDR3 spans 18 residues. Germline values: CDR1 LGHDT, CDR2 YNNKEL (reference sequence). Here the CDR3 reads CASSQVAGTSGGSYEQYF. The CDR3 region has the DNA TGTGCCAGCAGCCAAGTGGCCGGTACTAGCGGGGGCTCCTACGAGCAGTACTTC.

The chain couples TRBV6-1 to TRBJ2-3; the D gene is possibly TRBD2 (6 bases). V lost 3 bases and J lost 1, with 14 bases in between. The CDR3 has 16 amino acids. The germline V gene has CDR1 MNHNS and CDR2 SASEGT. CDR3: CASSDPRSGGTDTQYF. As DNA, the CDR3 is TGTGCCAGCAGTGACCCAAGATCGGGGGGCACAGATACGCAGTATTTT.

The chain joins TRBV29-1 to TRBJ1-2; TRBD1 aligns across 7 bases. CDR3 length equals 13 residues. Germline loops: CDR1 SQVTM, CDR2 ANQGSEA. The ends lost 1 base at V and 4 bases at J; junction bases unmatched: 3. CDR3 amino acids: CSVEARDSYGYTF. The CDR3 nucleotides read TGCAGCGTTGAAGCGCGGGACAGCTATGGCTACACCTTC.

The chain carries TRBV29-1 and TRBJ1-1; 7 nucleotides align to TRBD1. V lost 5 bases, J lost 8 bases, and 8 bases stayed unmatched. The CDR3 covers 12 residues. In germline, CDR1 is SQVTM, CDR2 ANQGSEA. CDR3 DNA sequence: TGCAGCGTTAAAACAGGGGCGCGGGAAGCTTTCTTT. This codes for CSVKTGAREAFF.

The chain joins TRBV3-1 (or the pseudogene TRBV3-2) to TRBJ1-2; 9 positions match TRBD1. J gave up 4 bases and V 0 bases, and 6 bases lay outside the gene matches. This CDR3 region has 16 residues. The germline V gene has CDR1 LGHDT and CDR2 YNNKEL (reference sequence). CDR3 in DNA: TGTGCCAGCAGCCAAGATAGGGACAGGGTCGGCTATGGCTACACCTTC. This codes for CASSQDRDRVGYGYTF.

This clone has more than one count but fewer than ten. The V gene is TRBV7-2, the J gene TRBJ2-7, with 8 bases identical to TRBD2. The length of the CDR3 is 15 residues. The V and J ends lost 5 bases and 0 bases, in that order; junction bases with no gene match: 6. Germline-derived CDR1 and CDR2 are SGHTA and FQGNSA. The CDR3 protein is CASSLGRGDSYEQYF. CDR3 in DNA: TGTGCCAGCAGCCTGGGGCGGGGGGACTCCTACGAGCAGTACTTC.

This CDR3 reads CASRHTYQETQYF. The CDR3 DNA is TGTGCCAGCAGACACACGTACCAAGAGACCCAGTACTTC. This sequence joins TRBV16 and TRBJ2-5; D is unclear. The germline V gene has CDR1 KGHSY and CDR2 FQNENV. This CDR3 spans 13 amino acids. Trimming took 6 bases from V and 0 from J, leaving 8 bases between them.

The chain has TRBV6-5 and TRBJ2-7, with D possibly matching TRBD1 (6 bases). Germline lookup yields CDR1 MNHEY and CDR2 SVGAGI. V shed 6 bases and J shed 2 bases, with 17 bases lying between them. CDR3 size: 15 residues. CDR3 amino acids: CASSSPRQGTYEQYF. The CDR3 nucleotides are TGTGCCAGCAGCTCTCCCCGGCAGGGGACCTACGAGCAGTACTTC.

DNA of the CDR3: TGTGCCAGCAGCCTCTGGCGACAGGCACAGAATAGCAATCAGCCCCAGCATTTT. Translated, it gives CASSLWRQAQNSNQPQHF. The chain joins TRBV6-4 to TRBJ1-5; tentatively, D is TRBD1 (6 bases). V was cut by 6 bases and J by 0 bases, with 21 bases left in between. The V gene's germline CDR1 is MRHNA and CDR2 SNTAGT. The CDR3 extends over 18 amino acids.

The CDR3 DNA follows: TGTGCCAGCAGCCTGAACAGGGGTGGCACCGGGGAGCTGTTTTTT. As protein: CASSLNRGGTGELFF. V is TRBV7-3 and J is TRBJ2-2; 7 nucleotides line up with TRBD1. The CDR3 spans 15 residues. CDR1 and CDR2 (germline): SGHTA, FQGTGA. V shed 5 bases and J 4 bases; nucleotides not matched to a gene: 7.